The 32 T cell receptor beta chains given below trace back to one sample, sequenced in a study of naive and memory T cell subsets. Ligated cDNA underwent four rounds of PCR with nested alpha and beta constant region primers and SP2. MiXCR, applied by TCRdb to the UMI-ligation and nested PCR reads, yields one record per CDR3 protein. The sample has under 35,000 distinct CDR3 sequences, about 6.2% seen once; the top ten hold 3.1%. Stated treatment: skin biopsy from PPD injection site in Mantoux-positive individual. An oligonucleotide containing a UMI was ligated to the 3' end of TCR cDNA. The material was skin, obtained from a tuberculin skin test site. Source of these receptors: an adult in good health.

In its sample, this clonotype was seen many times. V gene TRBV5-1 combines with J gene TRBJ2-2; D may be TRBD2 (6 bases). The germline V and J ends were trimmed by 2 bases and 4 bases, with 15 bases remaining between them. Germline V gene lookup returns CDR1 SGHRS and CDR2 YFSETQ. The CDR3 covers 16 residues. CDR3 in amino acids: CASSFFEGRGTGELFF. The CDR3 bases are TGCGCCAGCAGCTTTTTCGAGGGGCGGGGCACCGGGGAGCTGTTTTTT.

This clonotype has more than one count but fewer than ten. The chain employs TRBV7-9 and TRBJ1-2, with a tentative D call TRBD1 (5 bases). CDR3 length: 13 amino acids. Trimming removed 3 bases at V and 4 bases at J, with 9 bases between. Germline V gives CDR1 SEHNR, CDR2 FQNEAQ (reference sequence). CDR3 protein: CASSFPQGYGYTF. The CDR3 nucleotides read TGTGCCAGCAGCTTCCCCCAGGGCTATGGCTACACCTTC. The full variable domain, in which reference TRBV7-9 and TRBJ1-2 provide the parts outside the CDR3, is DTGVSQNPRHKITKRGQNVTFRCDPISEHNRLYWYRQTLGQGPEFLTYFQNEAQLEKSRLLSDRFSAERPKGSFSTLEIQRTEQGDSAMYLCASSFPQGYGYTFGSGTRLTVV.

This clonotype was seen only a few times. The J gene is TRBJ2-4, the V gene TRBV14; D is undetermined. The CDR3 is 12 amino acids. Looked up from germline, CDR1 is SGHDN and CDR2 is FVKESK. The V end was cut by 1 base, the J end by 4 bases, with 2 bases between. CDR3 sequence reads: CASSQVKNIQYF. The CDR3 bases are TGTGCCAGCAGCCAAGTAAAAAACATTCAGTACTTC.

About this clonotype itself: With a much larger clone just one base away, this may be a read error. This chain links TRBV14 with TRBJ2-7; D not resolved. Germline CDR1 reads SGHDN; CDR2 reads FVKESK. This CDR3 is 14 amino acids long. This chain's CDR3 is CASSPDLSSCEQYF. In DNA, the CDR3 is TGTGCCAGCAGCCCAGACTTGAGCTCCTGCGAGCAGTACTTC. The variable domain in full, completed from reference TRBV14 and TRBJ2-7, reads EAGVTQFPSHSVIEKGQTVTLRCDPISGHDNLYWYRRVMGKEIKFLLHFVKESKQDESGMPNNRFLAERTGGTYSTLKVQPAELEDSGVYFCASSPDLSSCEQYFGPGTRLTVT.

This clonotype was counted ten times or more. CDR3 coding DNA: TGTGCCAGTAGTCTAACAGGGCGCCCTTTGAACACTGAAGCTTTCTTT. It yields the protein CASSLTGRPLNTEAFF. The V and J genes are TRBV19 and TRBJ1-1, with a possible D match to TRBD1 (6 bases). CDR1 and CDR2 from the germline V gene are LNHDA and SQIVND (reference sequence). Trimming stripped 5 bases from V and 0 bases from J, with 16 bases between. The CDR3 has 16 amino acids.

This clonotype was picked up one time. V usage is TRBV11-2 and J usage is TRBJ2-5, with 8 bases lining up with TRBD2. Germline V gene sequence: CDR1 SGHAT, CDR2 FQNNGV. CDR3 length equals 15 residues. V shed 1 base, J shed 5 bases, and the junction held 6 bases outside the gene matches. The CDR3 region has the DNA TGTGCCAGCAGCTTAGGACTAGCGTGGGGGGAGACCCAGTACTTC. Encoded protein: CASSLGLAWGETQYF.

This clonotype was seen ten or more times. This rearrangement joins TRBV18 to TRBJ2-7; TRBD2 matches at 10 bases. Per germline, CDR1 KGHSH and CDR2 LQKENI. J was trimmed by 2 bases and V by 6 bases; bases with no gene match: 7. This CDR3 region has 15 residues. The DNA of the CDR3 is TGTGCCAGCTCCCAGGGACTAGCGTCAGCCTACGAGCAGTACTTC. It specifies CASSQGLASAYEQYF.

The rearrangement uses TRBV5-5 and TRBJ2-3; D call uncertain. Trimming took off 4 bases at V and 1 base at J, with 7 bases between the two ends. The CDR3 covers 13 residues. The germline gives CDR1 SGHKS, CDR2 YYEKEE (reference sequence). The CDR3 sequence is CASSGLGTDTQYF. CDR3 sequence (DNA): TGTGCCAGCAGCGGTTTGGGCACAGATACGCAGTATTTT.

This clonotype was recorded at least ten times. The chain couples TRBV7-9 to TRBJ1-1, with 8 bases that match TRBD1. V was pared by 4 bases and J by 8 bases, with 3 bases of the junction left unmatched. Germline V lookup: CDR1 SEHNR, CDR2 FQNEAQ (reference sequence). The CDR3 contains 12 residues. Here the CDR3 reads CASSSGTGEAFF. CDR3 DNA: TGTGCCAGCAGCTCAGGGACAGGAGAAGCTTTCTTT.

Many counts were recorded for this clonotype. V and J are TRBV7-9 and TRBJ2-4, with no clear D. Looked up from germline, CDR1 is SEHNR and CDR2 is FQNEAQ (reference sequence). V was shortened by 5 bases and J by 0 bases, with 14 bases between the two germline ends. This CDR3 has 16 amino acids. The CDR3 DNA reads TGTGCCAGCAGCCCAGACGGAAGATTAGCCAAAAACATTCAGTACTTC. Translation gives CASSPDGRLAKNIQYF.

The chain employs TRBV19 and TRBJ2-5; D is uncertain. Germline values: CDR1 LNHDA, CDR2 SQIVND (reference sequence). V lost 5 bases to trimming and J lost 4 bases, with 11 bases between them. There are 13 residues in the CDR3. The CDR3 bases are TGTGCCAGTAGTGCCCATTTTCGAGAGACCCAGTACTTC. Protein sequence: CASSAHFRETQYF.

This clonotype was detected a few times. The rearrangement uses TRBV6-1 and TRBJ1-2; 9 nucleotides match TRBD1. Losses at the gene ends were 6 bases for V and 3 bases for J; bases not matched to a gene: 8. This CDR3 is 15 amino acids long. The germline V gene encodes CDR1 MNHNS and CDR2 SASEGT. CDR3 region: CASRVTGGADYGYTF. The DNA of the CDR3 is TGTGCCAGCAGAGTAACAGGGGGCGCTGACTATGGCTACACCTTC.

This clonotype was seen many times. The chain combines TRBV27 with TRBJ2-1; 11 bases fit TRBD2. The CDR3 length is 15 residues. CDR1 and CDR2 (germline): MNHEY, SMNVEV (reference sequence). V was clipped by 5 bases and J by 9 bases; unmatched bases: 9. The CDR3 sequence: CASSPIAGGRGEQFF. CDR3 nucleotide sequence: TGTGCCAGCAGTCCGATAGCGGGGGGGCGGGGTGAGCAGTTCTTC.

Of note for this clonotype: A junction boundary mismatches the germline segment, possibly from a read error. This chain uses TRBV3-1 with TRBJ1-2, with D tentatively TRBD1 (6 bases). Germline V gives CDR1 LGHDT, CDR2 YNNKEL (reference sequence). The CDR3 covers 13 residues. CDR3 sequence: CAGSQGPNYGYTF. The CDR3 nucleotides are TGTGCCGGCAGCCAGGGGCCTAACTATGGCTACACCTTC. The whole variable domain, remainder taken from reference TRBV3-1 and TRBJ1-2, is DTAVSQTPKYLVTQMGNDKSIKCEQNLGHDTMYWYKQDSKKFLKIMFSYNNKELIINETVPNRFSPKSPDKAHLNLHINSLELGDSAVYFCAGSQGPNYGYTFGSGTRLTVV.

This clonotype was observed many times. This rearrangement joins TRBV6-1 to TRBJ2-1; D tentatively reads TRBD1 or TRBD2 (5 bases each). CDR3 length: 13 amino acids. CDR1 is MNHNS, CDR2 SASEGT, per germline. Between the trimmed V and J ends, which lost 1 base and 6 bases, there was a span of 7 bases. For the CDR3, the DNA is TGTGCCAGCAGTGAAGGAGGGGTCAATGAGCAGTTCTTC. Translated: CASSEGGVNEQFF.

Ten or more counts support this clonotype. The rearrangement uses TRBV2 and TRBJ1-1, with 9 bases matching TRBD1. The junction had 5 bases not matched to a gene; V was cut back by 2 bases and J by 4 bases. The CDR3 spans 15 residues. Germline V CDR1 and CDR2: SNHLY, FYNNEI. The CDR3 DNA reads as TGTGCCAGCAGTGAAATACAGGGGGCAGGCACTGAAGCTTTCTTT. Its translation is CASSEIQGAGTEAFF.

This clonotype was seen at least ten times. The rearrangement links TRBV6-5 to TRBJ1-1; D gene ambiguous. There are 14 residues in the CDR3. Germline CDR1 reads MNHEY; CDR2 reads SVGAGI. Deletions cut 0 bases from V and 1 base from J, with 6 bases between. The CDR3 sequence is CASSYSIANTEAFF. CDR3 DNA sequence: TGTGCCAGCAGTTACTCGATCGCGAACACTGAAGCTTTCTTT.

This clonotype was seen ten or more times. Here the CDR3 reads CASSFPGVNYGYTF. CDR3 DNA sequence: TGTGCCAGCAGTTTCCCGGGAGTTAACTATGGCTACACCTTC. The chain employs TRBV6-6 and TRBJ1-2, with D unclear. The germline CDR1 and CDR2 sequences are MNHNY and SVGAGI (reference sequence). This CDR3 has 14 residues. V lost 4 bases and J 1 base, leaving 10 bases between the germline ends.

This clonotype is deemed medium-sized (0.01 to 0.1%). The CDR3 DNA reads as TGCAGTGCTAGAGCCCCGAGCGGCTACAATGAGCAGTTCTTC. As protein: CSARAPSGYNEQFF. This sequence joins TRBV20-1 and TRBJ2-1; D is perhaps TRBD2 (5 bases). CDR1 DFQATT and CDR2 SNEGSKA come from the germline V gene (reference sequence). The V gene lost 1 base and the J gene lost 3 bases, with 10 bases spanning the gap. CDR3 size: 14 residues.

The V and J genes are TRBV4-1 and TRBJ1-6, with D unclear. Germline CDR1 reads MGHRA; CDR2 reads YSYEKL. This CDR3 contains 18 residues. Trimming removed 2 bases from V and 6 bases from J, with 20 bases in between. CDR3 amino acids: CASSQIDMGFLFNSPLHF. In DNA, the CDR3 is TGCGCCAGCAGCCAAATTGATATGGGGTTCTTGTTTAATTCACCCCTCCACTTT.

The chain recombines TRBV7-8 with TRBJ1-5, with a tentative D call TRBD1 (5 bases). Germline CDR1 is SGHVS and CDR2 is FQNEAQ. The length of the CDR3 is 16 residues. V lost 5 bases to trimming and J lost 1 base, with 15 bases between them. CDR3 nucleotides: TGTGCCAGCAGCGCCAGGGCGCCGAGCAGCAATCAGCCCCAGCATTTT. Protein product: CASSARAPSSNQPQHF.

This clonotype was observed a handful of times. The chain couples TRBV18 to TRBJ2-7, with unresolved D. V lost 3 bases and J lost 6, with 18 bases in between. This CDR3 spans 15 amino acids. From germline, CDR1 is KGHSH and CDR2 LQKENI. For the CDR3, the DNA is TGTGCCAGCTCACCGGCAGTAAGGTTTTCGGGCGAGCAGTACTTC. This sequence encodes CASSPAVRFSGEQYF.

The chain employs TRBV12-3 or TRBV12-4 and TRBJ1-3, with a weak D call TRBD1 (5 bases). This CDR3 comprises 13 residues. V was pared by 5 bases and J by 2 bases, with 7 bases between. CDR3 sequence reads: CASSQGAGNTIYF. The CDR3 DNA follows: TGTGCCAGCAGTCAGGGAGCTGGAAACACCATATATTTT.

There are a few counts of this clonotype. The chain is built from TRBV10-2 and TRBJ2-7; TRBD1 might be the D (5 bases). From germline, CDR1 is WSHSY and CDR2 SAAADI. The CDR3 has 18 amino acids. The ends were cut back, 2 bases at V and 0 bases at J, with 20 bases in the middle. The CDR3, as DNA: TGCGCCAGCAGTGAGATTCGGACATCCTCAACCTCCTCCTACGAGCAGTACTTC. Protein product: CASSEIRTSSTSSYEQYF.

In its sample, this clonotype was seen many times. This sequence joins TRBV18 and TRBJ1-2, with TRBD1 as a possible D gene (5 bases). Germline CDR1 KGHSH, CDR2 LQKENI. This CDR3 contains 13 residues. Trimming shortened V by 6 bases and J by 7 bases, and 15 bases separated the two germline ends. In nucleotides, the CDR3 is TGTGCCAGCTCCCAGGGCGAGGGGCTTGGCTACACCTTC. This codes for CASSQGEGLGYTF.

This clonotype was observed many times. The genes are TRBV7-9 and TRBJ2-7; weak D call: TRBD1 (7 bases). Germline V gene sequence: CDR1 SEHNR, CDR2 FQNEAQ (reference sequence). V lost 11 bases to trimming and J lost 4 bases, with 15 bases between them. The CDR3 runs to 12 residues. In nucleotides, the CDR3 is TGTGCCGGCGGGACAGAGGCGTACGAGCAGTACTTC. It is translated as CAGGTEAYEQYF.

In this sample, this clonotype turned up many times. The rearrangement uses TRBV9 and TRBJ2-1, with 11 bases identical to TRBD2. V dropped 0 bases and J dropped 4; count of bases not matched to a gene: 6. This CDR3 region has 17 residues. The V gene's germline CDR1 is SGDLS and CDR2 YYNGEE. CDR3 DNA sequence: TGTGCCAGCAGCGTAGGATCTAGCGGGGGGATATACAATGAGCAGTTCTTC. It yields the protein CASSVGSSGGIYNEQFF. Combining the CDR3 with reference TRBV9 and TRBJ2-1 gives the whole variable domain DSGVTQTPKHLITATGQRVTLRCSPRSGDLSVYWYQQSLDQGLQFLIQYYNGEERAKGNILERFSAQQFPDLHSELNLSSLELGDSALYFCASSVGSSGGIYNEQFFGPGTRLTVL.

This clonotype counts as medium-sized (0.01 to 0.1%). This chain links TRBV6-5 with TRBJ2-7; D is unclear. Trimming pared 4 bases from V and 4 bases from J, leaving 8 bases between. The CDR3 sequence is 12 residues long. Germline CDR1 reads MNHEY; CDR2 reads SVGAGI. CDR3 sequence (DNA): TGTGCCAGCAGTTTGTCGGGTTACGAGCAGTACTTC. Residues: CASSLSGYEQYF.

This clonotype was counted ten times or more. The chain links TRBV19 to TRBJ1-4, with no clear D. The CDR3 is made up of 17 amino acids. V was pared by 3 bases and J by 8 bases, with 22 bases between. The germline V gene has CDR1 LNHDA and CDR2 SQIVND (reference sequence). The CDR3, as DNA: TGTGCCAGTAGTATCCCAACTAAAATGGGCTTAAAAGAAAAACTGTTTTTT. The encoded protein is CASSIPTKMGLKEKLFF.

J is TRBJ1-2 and V is TRBV6-6; no firm D call. Trimming removed 4 bases from V and 2 bases from J, with 14 bases in between. Germline CDR1 is MNHNY and CDR2 is SVGAGI (reference sequence). This CDR3 is 15 amino acids long. DNA of the CDR3: TGTGCCAGCAGTTCCTGGGTAACGACCAACTATGGCTACACCTTC. Translating gives CASSSWVTTNYGYTF.

V gene TRBV4-2 combines with J gene TRBJ2-1; tentatively, D is TRBD1 or TRBD2 (6 bases each). The V end lost 1 base, the J end lost 8 bases, and 9 bases lay between the germline ends. The germline CDR1 and CDR2 sequences are LGHNA and YNFKEQ. CDR3 size: 13 residues. CDR3: CASSQVGGDEQFF. For the CDR3, the DNA is TGTGCCAGCAGCCAAGTGGGGGGCGATGAGCAGTTCTTC.

Only a few counts were recorded for this clonotype. V gene TRBV5-1 combines with J gene TRBJ2-2; 8 bases align to TRBD1. The CDR3 is made up of 15 amino acids. V shed 4 bases and J 5 bases; nucleotides not matched to a gene: 7. Germline CDR1 SGHRS, CDR2 YFSETQ. CDR3 bases: TGCGCCAGCAGCGTGGACAGGGCCGGGACCGGGGAGCTGTTTTTT. Translation gives CASSVDRAGTGELFF.